These 9 T cell receptor beta chains share one sample of origin, sequenced in a study of blood T cell repertoires in COVID-19. The protocol was immunoSEQ multiplex PCR, while the TCRdb copy is restricted to in-frame clones and leaves out a portion. The table includes about half a million clones, about 91% detected once. Sequencing used peripheral blood. The receptors stem from a man younger than 35 with COVID-19, enrolled during active disease.

The chain is built from TRBV9 and TRBJ2-1; 8 bases map to TRBD1. V trimming: 3 bases; J trimming: 6 bases; junction bases outside the gene matches: 5. Germline lookup yields CDR1 SGDLS and CDR2 YYNGEE. The CDR3 length is 14 residues. This CDR3 is CASSGADRVNEQFF. Here the CDR3 DNA reads TGTGCCAGCAGCGGCGCGGACAGGGTCAATGAGCAGTTCTTC.

This chain joins TRBV7-2 and TRBJ2-7; 7 bases are a match to TRBD2. Germline V CDR1 and CDR2: SGHTA, FQGNSA. The length of the CDR3 is 14 residues. The junction had 11 bases not matched to a gene; V was cut back by 5 bases and J by 7 bases. In DNA, the CDR3 is TGTGCCAGCAGCCCGGGGGGAGGGCCTCTTGAGCAGTACTTC. This gives the protein CASSPGGGPLEQYF. The full variable domain, in which reference TRBV7-2 and TRBJ2-7 provide the parts outside the CDR3, is GAGVSQSPSNKVTEKGKDVELRCDPISGHTALYWYRQSLGQGLEFLIYFQGNSAPDKSGLPSDRFSAERTGGSVSTLTIQRTQQEDSAVYLCASSPGGGPLEQYFGPGTRLTVT.

The V gene is TRBV3-1 (or the pseudogene TRBV3-2), the J gene TRBJ2-3; the match to TRBD2 covers 11 bases. With V trimmed by 6 bases and J by 1 base, 6 bases remained unmatched. In germline, CDR1 is LGHDT, CDR2 YNNKEL (reference sequence). This CDR3 contains 16 residues. DNA for the CDR3: TGTGCCAGCAGTCTTAAACTAGCGGGGGGCACAGATACGCAGTATTTT. This sequence encodes CASSLKLAGGTDTQYF.

This chain links TRBV28 with TRBJ2-7, with D perhaps matching TRBD1 (6 bases). The CDR3 runs to 13 residues. V lost 5 bases and J lost 3, with 11 bases in between. Per germline, CDR1 MDHEN and CDR2 SYDVKM. The CDR3 region has the DNA TGTGCCAGCAGTCCCCTGGACAGCTACGAGCAGTACTTC. This codes for CASSPLDSYEQYF.

This chain connects TRBV3-1 (or the pseudogene TRBV3-2) to TRBJ1-1; no firm D call. Germline CDR1 reads LGHDT; CDR2 reads YNNKEL (reference sequence). The CDR3 sequence is 16 residues long. Trimming took off 0 bases at V and 6 bases at J, with 17 bases between the two ends. As DNA, the CDR3 is TGTGCCAGCAGCCAAGATGGGGTGTGGGGAGGCTCTGAAGCTTTCTTT. This sequence encodes CASSQDGVWGGSEAFF.

The CDR3 here is CASSVTGGNTEAFF. CDR3 in DNA: TGCGCCAGCAGTGTAACCGGGGGGAACACTGAAGCTTTCTTT. The chain employs TRBV5-1 and TRBJ1-1; maybe TRBD1 (5 bases). The V end lost 5 bases, the J end lost 1 base, and 12 bases lay between the germline ends. Germline V gene lookup returns CDR1 SGHRS and CDR2 YFSETQ. The CDR3 runs 14 residues.

This clone was observed once. The V and J genes are TRBV27 and TRBJ2-3; possible D gene TRBD2, 6 bases. The CDR3 loop spans 14 amino acids. Germline lookup yields CDR1 MNHEY and CDR2 SMNVEV (reference sequence). Trimming took off 5 bases at V and 3 bases at J, with 12 bases between the two ends. The CDR3 nucleotides are TGTGCCAGCAGTCCGGGACTCTGGACAGATACGCAGTATTTT. This translates into CASSPGLWTDTQYF.

The CDR3 region is CASSQGTGPDTQYF. In DNA, the CDR3 is TGTGCCAGCAGCCAAGGGACAGGGCCAGATACGCAGTATTTT. V usage is TRBV4-2 and J usage is TRBJ2-3, with TRBD1 matching 8 bases. The V gene end was trimmed by 1 base and the J gene end by 4 bases; junction bases not matched to a gene: 1. The germline V gene encodes CDR1 LGHNA and CDR2 YNFKEQ. The CDR3 is 14 residues long.

The chain links TRBV11-3 to TRBJ2-7; perhaps TRBD1 as D (6 bases). The CDR3 loop spans 15 amino acids. Germline V gene sequence: CDR1 SGHNT, CDR2 YENEEA. V was trimmed by 0 bases and J by 4 bases, leaving 13 bases between them. CDR3 sequence: CASSLDRGPPYEQYF. As DNA, the CDR3 is TGTGCCAGCAGCTTAGACAGGGGCCCCCCGTACGAGCAGTACTTC.